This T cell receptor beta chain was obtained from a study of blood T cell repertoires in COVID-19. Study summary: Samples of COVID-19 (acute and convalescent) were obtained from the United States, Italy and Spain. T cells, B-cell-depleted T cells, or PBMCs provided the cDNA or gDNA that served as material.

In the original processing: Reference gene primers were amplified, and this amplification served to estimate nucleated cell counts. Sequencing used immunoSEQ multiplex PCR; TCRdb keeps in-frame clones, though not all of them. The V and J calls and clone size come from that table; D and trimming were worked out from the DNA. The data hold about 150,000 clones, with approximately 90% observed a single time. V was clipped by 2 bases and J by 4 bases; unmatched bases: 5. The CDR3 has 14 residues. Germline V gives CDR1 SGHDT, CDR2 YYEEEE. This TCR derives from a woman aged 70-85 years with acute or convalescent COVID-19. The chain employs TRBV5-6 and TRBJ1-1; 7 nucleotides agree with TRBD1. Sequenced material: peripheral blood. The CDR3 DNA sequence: TGTGCCAGCAGCTTTCGGCGACAGGGCACTGAAGCTTTCTTT. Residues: CASSFRRQGTEAFF.